This paragraph covers one TCR beta chain sequence. V dropped 5 bases and J dropped 8 bases, with 19 bases sitting between them. This CDR3 region has 15 residues. Germline-derived CDR1 and CDR2 are SGHTA and FQGNSA. This sample stems from a study of control samples from healthy donors and cancer patients. This table comes from immunoSEQ multiplex PCR, and its TCRdb copy is limited to in-frame clones, with some not included. The table has some 79,000 clones, roughly 93% seen once. Sequenced input: PBMCs. The chain is built from TRBV7-2 and TRBJ2-4; no clear D. This sequence originates from a woman aged 40 to 50 with lung cancer. CDR3 in amino acids: CASSLVGISSDIQYF. For the CDR3, the DNA is TGTGCCAGCAGCCTTGTTGGTATTAGTTCGGACATTCAGTACTTC.